These 9 T cell receptor beta chains were all obtained from the same sample, sequenced in a study of Ad26.COV2.S vaccination and SARS-CoV-2 variants. Treatment: approximately 18 received Ad26.COV2.S at low or high dose, single or two shots; five or six received placebo; per-sample allocation not given. Samples were taken on day 63 after the first vaccine or placebo injection. Repertoires were generated with immunoSEQ multiplex PCR, while TCRdb's copy carries only in-frame clones and drops some. The sample has 350,000 to 600,000 clones, 89% seen once. The sequenced sample was peripheral blood, obtained in a trial of Ad26.COV2.S vaccine versus placebo. Every receptor here comes from a person aged 18-60 years who received the Ad26.COV2.S COVID-19 vaccine or a placebo.

The chain recombines TRBV7-3 with TRBJ2-6; D may be TRBD1 (5 bases). Trimming pared 5 bases from V and 1 base from J, leaving 15 bases between. Germline V gives CDR1 SGHTA, CDR2 FQGTGA. The CDR3 extends over 17 amino acids. CDR3 sequence reads: CASSVGQTQSGANVLTF. The DNA for the CDR3 is TGTGCCAGCAGCGTTGGACAAACGCAATCTGGGGCCAACGTCCTGACTTTC.

V usage is TRBV15 and J usage is TRBJ1-4; D may be TRBD1 (5 bases). The CDR3 covers 15 residues. CDR1 LNHNV and CDR2 YYDKDF come from the germline V gene (reference sequence). The V gene lost 5 bases and the J gene lost 7 bases, with 17 bases spanning the gap. The CDR3 DNA reads as TGTGCCACCAGCCCGCGGCGCAGGGCCGCTGAAAAACTGTTTTTT. Amino acids: CATSPRRRAAEKLFF.

The chain is built from TRBV5-1 and TRBJ2-1; TRBD1 matches 7 bases. Germline-derived CDR1 and CDR2 are SGHRS and YFSETQ. V shed 2 bases, J shed 3 bases, and the junction held 5 bases outside the gene matches. CDR3 size: 15 residues. DNA for the CDR3: TGCGCCAGCAGCTTCGAACAGGGGATCTACAATGAGCAGTTCTTC. The encoded protein is CASSFEQGIYNEQFF. Full variable domain (rest looked up from reference TRBV5-1 and TRBJ2-1): KAGVTQTPRYLIKTRGQQVTLSCSPISGHRSVSWYQQTPGQGLQFLFEYFSETQRNKGNFPGRFSGRQFSNSRSEMNVSTLELGDSALYLCASSFEQGIYNEQFFGPGTRLTVL.

This chain joins TRBV30 and TRBJ2-7; D unclear. CDR3 size: 14 residues. The V and J ends lost 1 base and 0 bases respectively, with 10 bases between them. In germline, CDR1 is GTSNPN, CDR2 SVGIG (reference sequence). CDR3 protein: CAWSGSTSSYEQYF. The CDR3 DNA reads as TGTGCCTGGAGTGGGAGCACCAGCTCCTACGAGCAGTACTTC. Based on the CDR3 plus reference TRBV30 and TRBJ2-7, the full variable domain is SQTIHQWPATLVQPVGSPLSLECTVEGTSNPNLYWYRQAAGRGLQLLFYSVGIGQISSEVPQNLSASRPQDRQFILSSKKLLLSDSGFYLCAWSGSTSSYEQYFGPGTRLTVT.

V usage is TRBV9 and J usage is TRBJ1-1, with 8 positions matching TRBD1. The length of the CDR3 is 14 residues. The ends lost 5 bases at V and 4 bases at J; junction bases unmatched: 7. CDR1 and CDR2 (germline): SGDLS, YYNGEE. In nucleotides, the CDR3 is TGTGCCAGCAGTGAGCCTACAGGGGGCACTGAAGCTTTCTTT. Translating it yields CASSEPTGGTEAFF.

In its sample, this clone was seen a few times. This rearrangement joins TRBV18 to TRBJ2-5; TRBD2 is a possible D gene (5 bases). Trimming pared 8 bases from V and 2 bases from J, leaving 9 bases between. CDR1 KGHSH and CDR2 LQKENI come from the germline V gene. The CDR3 consists of 12 residues. CDR3 sequence reads: CASTRVQETQYF. Written as DNA, the CDR3 is TGTGCCAGCACTAGGGTACAAGAGACCCAGTACTTC.

The chain carries TRBV5-1 and TRBJ2-2; 7 nucleotides line up with TRBD1. The CDR3 spans 15 residues. J lost 1 base, V lost 4 bases, and 4 bases had no gene match. Germline CDR1 SGHRS, CDR2 YFSETQ. The CDR3 DNA sequence: TGCGCCAGCAGCGGATGGACAGGGAACACCGGGGAGCTGTTTTTT. The encoded protein is CASSGWTGNTGELFF.

V usage is TRBV7-8 and J usage is TRBJ2-1; 13 nucleotides line up with TRBD2. Per germline, CDR1 SGHVS and CDR2 FQNEAQ. CDR3 size: 15 residues. J gave up 8 bases and V 5 bases, and 6 bases lay outside the gene matches. The CDR3 sequence: CASSTGLAGSDEQFF. Here the CDR3 DNA reads TGTGCCAGCAGCACGGGACTAGCGGGAAGTGATGAGCAGTTCTTC.

The CDR3 spells CASSQGAGLAGGGDEQFF. CDR3 bases: TGTGCCAGCAGCCAGGGCGCGGGACTAGCGGGGGGAGGGGATGAGCAGTTCTTC. V gene TRBV4-2 combines with J gene TRBJ2-1; 15 nucleotides match TRBD2. CDR1 and CDR2 from the germline V gene are LGHNA and YNFKEQ. This CDR3 region has 18 residues. V lost 3 bases, J lost 8 bases, and 11 bases stayed unmatched.